The table lists the clone carrying this TCR beta chain with a few counts. This clone may be a read error of a much larger clone one base away. TCRdb re-called the 5' RACE reads with MiXCR, one entry per CDR3 protein. The sample shows under 300,000 distinct CDR3 sequences, approximately 12% of them seen only once. The CDR3 is 16 residues long. The germline V gene encodes CDR1 DFQATT and CDR2 SNEGSKA (reference sequence). This sample was included in a study of CD8 T cells in ankylosing spondylitis. The J gene is TRBJ1-2, the V gene TRBV20-1; D remains unclear. The TCR was taken from a male donor with ankylosing spondylitis or in good health (not recorded which). The specimen sequenced was blood, either unsorted or a sorted T cell fraction (not recorded which). The CDR3 here is CCARDPEDHRNYGYTF. The CDR3 bases are TGCTGTGCTAGAGATCCAGAGGATCATCGGAACTATGGCTACACCTTC.